This T cell receptor beta chain originates from a study of monozygotic twins with cystic fibrosis. Overall study: Three micrograms of fragmented DNA underwent around 16 PCR cycles for library preparation.

Profiling relied on immunoSEQ multiplex PCR, and the TCRdb table lists in-frame clones only, not all of them. The table shows around 27,000 clones, with just over 90% occurring only once. For this clone: Its specificity is unknown.

Trimming shortened V by 4 bases and J by 3 bases, and 15 bases separated the two germline ends. The V gene's germline CDR1 is MGHDK and CDR2 SYGVNS. The CDR3 consists of 15 residues. Regarding the study as a whole: Age, concordance and disease severity did not associate with shared CDR3 numbers.

Sequencing used blood. The receptor's source is a girl aged 2-9 years with cystic fibrosis. The chain links TRBV25-1 to TRBJ1-1; no reliable D call. The CDR3 reads CASSATGRKYTEAFF. The CDR3 DNA is TGTGCCAGCAGTGCAACCGGGCGTAAGTACACTGAAGCTTTCTTT. The variable domain in full, completed from reference TRBV25-1 and TRBJ1-1, reads EADIYQTPRYLVIGTGKKITLECSQTMGHDKMYWYQQDPGMELHLIHYSYGVNSTEKGDLSSESTVSRIRTEHFPLTLESARPSHTSQYLCASSATGRKYTEAFFGQGTRLTVV.